This T cell receptor beta chain was sequenced during a study of somatic mutations in cytotoxic T cells in rheumatoid arthritis. Study at large: Certain V beta antibody-stained T-cell populations, V beta1+ cells sequenced for TCRB among them, were flow-sorted to nearly 100% purity.

Generated by immunoSEQ multiplex PCR, the TCRdb table keeps only in-frame clones and is missing some. The repertoire holds about 20,000 clones, with less than 80% as singletons. Overall study results and limits: No significant CD8+ T-cell clonality difference was found between rheumatoid arthritis patients and age-matched controls. Healthy controls did not share the age-linked increase in CD8+ clonality seen in rheumatoid arthritis patients.

The CDR3 is 15 amino acids. CDR1 and CDR2 (germline): MNHEY, SVGAGI. V was trimmed by 3 bases and J by 0 bases, leaving 12 bases between them. This clone was seen more than once but under ten times. Its antigen is as yet unknown. The clonotype was recovered from a man in his 60s in good health. The rearrangement uses TRBV6-5 and TRBJ2-7; D is uncertain. Sequencing input: CD8+ T cells sorted from blood. The CDR3 loop reads CASSYLSESSYEQYF. The CDR3 bases are TGTGCCAGCAGTTATTTGTCCGAGAGCTCCTACGAGCAGTACTTC.